This TCR beta chain was profiled in a study of blood T cell repertoires in COVID-19. The V gene lost 1 base and the J gene lost 0 bases, with 25 bases spanning the gap. Germline CDR1 reads MNHNS; CDR2 reads SASEGT. The CDR3 has 20 residues. Original processing notes: Quantification of nucleated cells was approximated via reference gene primer amplification. Produced via immunoSEQ multiplex PCR; TCRdb's table is partial and in-frame only. That table gives V, J and clone size, and the DNA gave D and trimming. The table has a few hundred thousand clones, roughly 90% seen once. The specimen was peripheral blood. The V gene is TRBV6-1, the J gene TRBJ2-7; a weak D match, TRBD2 (5 bases). This receptor was obtained from a woman in her 30s with active or convalescent COVID-19. This chain's CDR3 is CASSEEVGSGLIGSSYEQYF. For the CDR3, the DNA is TGTGCCAGCAGTGAAGAGGTTGGCAGTGGACTCATTGGTAGCTCCTACGAGCAGTACTTC.